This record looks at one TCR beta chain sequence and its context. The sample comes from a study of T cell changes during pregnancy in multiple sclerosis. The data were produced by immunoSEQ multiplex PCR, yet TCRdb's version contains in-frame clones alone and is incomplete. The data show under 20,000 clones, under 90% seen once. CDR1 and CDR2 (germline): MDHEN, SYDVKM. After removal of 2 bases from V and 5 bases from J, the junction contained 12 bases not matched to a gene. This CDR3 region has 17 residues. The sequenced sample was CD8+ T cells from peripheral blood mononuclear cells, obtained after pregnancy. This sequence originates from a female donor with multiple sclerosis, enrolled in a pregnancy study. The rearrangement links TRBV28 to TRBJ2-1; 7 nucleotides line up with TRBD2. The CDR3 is CASSLVLGLAENNEQFF. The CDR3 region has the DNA TGTGCCAGCAGTTTAGTCCTCGGGCTAGCGGAGAACAATGAGCAGTTCTTC.